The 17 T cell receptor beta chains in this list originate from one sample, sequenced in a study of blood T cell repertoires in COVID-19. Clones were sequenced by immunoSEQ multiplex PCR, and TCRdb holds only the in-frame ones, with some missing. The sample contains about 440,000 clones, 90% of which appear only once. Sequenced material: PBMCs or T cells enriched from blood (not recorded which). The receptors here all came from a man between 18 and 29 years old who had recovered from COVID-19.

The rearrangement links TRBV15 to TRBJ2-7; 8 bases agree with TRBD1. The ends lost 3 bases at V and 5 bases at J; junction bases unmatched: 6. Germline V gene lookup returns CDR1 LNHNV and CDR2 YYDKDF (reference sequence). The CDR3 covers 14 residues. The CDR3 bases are TGTGCCACCAGCAGCGACAGGGGAATAAACGAGCAGTACTTC. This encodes CATSSDRGINEQYF. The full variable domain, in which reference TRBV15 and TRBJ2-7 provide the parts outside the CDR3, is DAMVIQNPRYQVTQFGKPVTLSCSQTLNHNVMYWYQQKSSQAPKLLFHYYDKDFNNEADTPDNFQSRRPNTSFCFLDIRSPGLGDTAMYLCATSSDRGINEQYFGPGTRLTVT.

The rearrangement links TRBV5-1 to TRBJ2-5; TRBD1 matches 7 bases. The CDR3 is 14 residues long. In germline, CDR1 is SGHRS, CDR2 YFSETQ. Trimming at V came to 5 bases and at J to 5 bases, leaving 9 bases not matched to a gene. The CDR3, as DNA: TGCGCCAGCAGTCATGACAGGGCAGGGGAGACCCAGTACTTC. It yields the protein CASSHDRAGETQYF.

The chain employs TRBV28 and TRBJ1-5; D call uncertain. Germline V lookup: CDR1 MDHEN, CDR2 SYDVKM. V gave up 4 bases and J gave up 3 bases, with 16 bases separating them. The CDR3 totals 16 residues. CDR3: CASSSRLLRDNQPQHF. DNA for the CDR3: TGTGCCAGCAGTTCCCGTCTTCTTCGGGACAATCAGCCCCAGCATTTT.

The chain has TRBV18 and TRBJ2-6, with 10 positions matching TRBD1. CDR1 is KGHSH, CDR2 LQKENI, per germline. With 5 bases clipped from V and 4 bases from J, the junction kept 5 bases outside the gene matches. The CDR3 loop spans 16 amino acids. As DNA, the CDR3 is TGTGCCAGCTCAACTGGGACAGGGGTCGGGGCCAACGTCCTGACTTTC. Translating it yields CASSTGTGVGANVLTF.

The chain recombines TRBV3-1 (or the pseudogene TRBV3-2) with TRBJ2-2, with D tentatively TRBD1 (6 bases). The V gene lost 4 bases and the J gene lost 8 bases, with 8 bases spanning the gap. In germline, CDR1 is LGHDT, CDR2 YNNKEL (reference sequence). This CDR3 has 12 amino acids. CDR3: CASSLRGGELFF. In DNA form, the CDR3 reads TGTGCCAGCAGCCTCAGGGGTGGGGAGCTGTTTTTT.

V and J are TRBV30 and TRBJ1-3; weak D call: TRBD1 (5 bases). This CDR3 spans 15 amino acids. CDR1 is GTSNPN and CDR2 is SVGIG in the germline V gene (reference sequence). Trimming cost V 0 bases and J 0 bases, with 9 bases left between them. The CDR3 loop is CAWSVLGGSGNTIYF. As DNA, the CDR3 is TGTGCCTGGAGTGTACTGGGGGGCTCTGGAAACACCATATATTTT.

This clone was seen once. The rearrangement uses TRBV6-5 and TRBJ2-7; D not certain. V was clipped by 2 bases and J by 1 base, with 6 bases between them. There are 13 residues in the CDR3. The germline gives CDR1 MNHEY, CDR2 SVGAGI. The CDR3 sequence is CASSYQASYEQYF. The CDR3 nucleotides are TGTGCCAGCAGTTACCAGGCATCCTACGAGCAGTACTTC.

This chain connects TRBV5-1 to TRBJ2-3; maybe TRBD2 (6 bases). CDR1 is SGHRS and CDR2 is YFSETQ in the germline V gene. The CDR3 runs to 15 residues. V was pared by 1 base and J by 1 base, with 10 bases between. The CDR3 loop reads CASSLIPGGTDTQYF. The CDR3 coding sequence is TGCGCCAGCAGCTTGATTCCGGGGGGCACAGATACGCAGTATTTT.

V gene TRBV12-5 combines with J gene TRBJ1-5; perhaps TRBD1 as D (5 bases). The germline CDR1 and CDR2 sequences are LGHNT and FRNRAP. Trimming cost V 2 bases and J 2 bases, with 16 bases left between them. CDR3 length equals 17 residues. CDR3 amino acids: CASGLPDAGLGNQPQHF. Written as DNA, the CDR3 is TGTGCTAGTGGTTTGCCTGATGCAGGGCTCGGCAATCAGCCCCAGCATTTT.

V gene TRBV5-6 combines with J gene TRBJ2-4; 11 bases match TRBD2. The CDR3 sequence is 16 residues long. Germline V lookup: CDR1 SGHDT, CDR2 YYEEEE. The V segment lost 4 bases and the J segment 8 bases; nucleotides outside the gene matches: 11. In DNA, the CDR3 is TGTGCCAGCAGCGCCCTAGCGGGAGGACTTCGGGACATTCAGTACTTC. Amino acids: CASSALAGGLRDIQYF.

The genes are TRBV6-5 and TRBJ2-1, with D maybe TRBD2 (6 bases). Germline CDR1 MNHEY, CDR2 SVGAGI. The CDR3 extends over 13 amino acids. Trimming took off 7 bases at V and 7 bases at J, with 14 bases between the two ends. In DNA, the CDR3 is TGTGCCAGCACCGCGGGGATGGGAAATGAGCAGTTCTTC. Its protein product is CASTAGMGNEQFF.

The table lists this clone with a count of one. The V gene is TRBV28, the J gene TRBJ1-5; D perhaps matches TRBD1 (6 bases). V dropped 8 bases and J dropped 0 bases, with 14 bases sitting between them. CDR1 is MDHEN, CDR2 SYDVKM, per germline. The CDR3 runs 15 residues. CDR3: CASYRGGHSNQPQHF. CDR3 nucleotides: TGTGCCAGCTACCGAGGGGGTCATAGCAATCAGCCCCAGCATTTT.

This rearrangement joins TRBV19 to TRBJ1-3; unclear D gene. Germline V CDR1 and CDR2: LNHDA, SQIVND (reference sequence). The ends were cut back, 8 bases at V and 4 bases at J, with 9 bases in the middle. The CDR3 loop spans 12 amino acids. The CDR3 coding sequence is TGTGCCAGTGCCTACGGGGGAAACACCATATATTTT. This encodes CASAYGGNTIYF.

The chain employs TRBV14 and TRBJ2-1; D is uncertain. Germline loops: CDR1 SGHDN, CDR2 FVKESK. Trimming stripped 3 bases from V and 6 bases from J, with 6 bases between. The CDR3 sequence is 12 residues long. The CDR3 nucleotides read TGTGCCAGCAGCCACGAACTCAATGAGCAGTTCTTC. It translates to CASSHELNEQFF.

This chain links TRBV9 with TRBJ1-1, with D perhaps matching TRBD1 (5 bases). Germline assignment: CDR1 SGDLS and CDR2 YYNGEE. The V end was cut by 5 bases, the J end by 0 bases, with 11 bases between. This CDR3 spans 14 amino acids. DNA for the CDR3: TGTGCCAGCAGTTACTCGGGGGTGAACACTGAAGCTTTCTTT. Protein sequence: CASSYSGVNTEAFF.

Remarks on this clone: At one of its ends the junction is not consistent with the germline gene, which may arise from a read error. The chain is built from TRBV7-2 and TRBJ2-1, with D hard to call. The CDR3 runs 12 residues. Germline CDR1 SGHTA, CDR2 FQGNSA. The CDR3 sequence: CASNLVVNEQFF. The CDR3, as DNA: TGTGCCAGCAACTTAGTAGTCAATGAGCAGTTCTTC.

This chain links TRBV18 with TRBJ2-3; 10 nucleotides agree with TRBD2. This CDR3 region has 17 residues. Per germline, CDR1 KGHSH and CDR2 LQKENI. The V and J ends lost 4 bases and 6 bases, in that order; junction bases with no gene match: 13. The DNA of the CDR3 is TGTGCCAGCTCACTCAGGACTAGCGGAACCGGGCGGGATACGCAGTATTTT. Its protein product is CASSLRTSGTGRDTQYF.